This TCR beta chain was recorded in a study of beta chain features in type 1 diabetes. Overall study findings and caveats: Within each of all four CD4+ subsets, Type 1 diabetes patients had TCRB CDR3s that were moderately but significantly shorter.

Reverse transcription of all isolated RNA meant that expressed TCRB transcripts were sequenced. Assay: immunoSEQ multiplex PCR; the TCRdb copy retains only in-frame clones and omits some. The table records under 300,000 clones, about 14% of them present only once. V lost 5 bases, J lost 4 bases, and 7 bases stayed unmatched. Germline assignment: CDR1 MNHEY and CDR2 SVGAGI. The CDR3 loop spans 14 amino acids. This clone showed up just a few times. The antigen remains unidentified. The chain recombines TRBV6-5 with TRBJ1-2, with 7 bases identical to TRBD1. This TCR was sampled from a man aged 30 to 39 with type 1 diabetes. Material: naive CD4+ T cells from blood. In DNA, the CDR3 is TGTGCCAGCAGTCGGGACAGTTCGGGCTATGGCTACACCTTC. As protein: CASSRDSSGYGYTF.